These 14 T cell receptor beta chains came from one sample sequenced in a study of CD8 T cells in Susac syndrome. After extraction with the RNeasy kit, 0.5 to 1 ug of the RNA was reverse transcribed using random hexamers. A single record per CDR3 protein comes from TCRdb applying MiXCR to the immunoSEQ multiplex PCR reads. The sample includes around 190,000 distinct CDR3 sequences, roughly 94% seen only once; the top ten take around 0.11%. Input material: CD4+ T cells from PBMCs. The receptors were gathered from a human donor with Susac syndrome.

The chain employs TRBV27 and TRBJ2-4; 13 bases line up with TRBD2. Germline V gene lookup returns CDR1 MNHEY and CDR2 SMNVEV (reference sequence). Trimming at V came to 5 bases and at J to 4 bases, leaving 8 bases not matched to a gene. The CDR3 is made up of 17 amino acids. The CDR3 nucleotides are TGTGCCAGCAGTCGACTAGCGGGGGGATCCGCTAAAAACATTCAGTACTTC. This gives the protein CASSRLAGGSAKNIQYF.

V and J are TRBV6-6 and TRBJ2-5; 8 bases are shared with TRBD2. With 0 bases clipped from V and 2 bases from J, the junction kept 5 bases outside the gene matches. This CDR3 contains 16 residues. Germline-derived CDR1 and CDR2 are MNHNY and SVGAGI (reference sequence). This CDR3 reads CASSYSSSGYQETQYF. CDR3 DNA: TGTGCCAGCAGTTACTCTTCTAGCGGGTATCAAGAGACCCAGTACTTC.

This clonotype appeared once. This chain connects TRBV15 to TRBJ1-3, with D unresolved. V was trimmed by 0 bases and J by 3 bases, leaving 9 bases between them. Germline V gene sequence: CDR1 LNHNV, CDR2 YYDKDF (reference sequence). The CDR3 loop spans 15 amino acids. CDR3 sequence reads: CATSRDKGGGNTIYF. DNA of the CDR3: TGTGCCACCAGCAGAGATAAAGGAGGTGGAAACACCATATATTTT.

This clonotype was seen just once. V and J are TRBV9 and TRBJ2-5, with D perhaps being TRBD1 or TRBD2 (5 bases each). Germline V gives CDR1 SGDLS, CDR2 YYNGEE. The CDR3 runs 15 residues. V was pared by 0 bases and J by 7 bases, with 16 bases between. CDR3 loop: CASSVAGAAAGTQYF. CDR3 in DNA: TGTGCCAGCAGCGTAGCCGGGGCCGCCGCGGGGACCCAGTACTTC.

This clonotype came up once. The V call is TRBV14, the J call TRBJ1-1; D might be TRBD1 (5 bases). The germline V gene has CDR1 SGHDN and CDR2 FVKESK. CDR3 length: 15 residues. V shed 3 bases and J shed 1 base, with 12 bases lying between them. Here the CDR3 DNA reads TGTGCCAGCAGCCAGCTGACAGCTGGGAACACTGAAGCTTTCTTT. This translates into CASSQLTAGNTEAFF.

The DNA for the CDR3 is TGTGCCTCCTTACCGACGGGGGTAACTAGCACAGATACGCAGTATTTT. This sequence encodes CASLPTGVTSTDTQYF. This chain joins TRBV10-3 and TRBJ2-3, with D maybe TRBD2 (6 bases). Germline-derived CDR1 and CDR2 are ENHRY and SYGVKD. V lost 11 bases, J lost 0 bases, and 21 bases lay in between. This CDR3 comprises 16 residues.

The chain joins TRBV7-8 to TRBJ2-7, with D hard to call. Per the germline V gene, CDR1 is SGHVS and CDR2 is FQNEAQ. V was clipped by 5 bases and J by 2 bases, with 7 bases between them. This CDR3 comprises 12 residues. The chain's CDR3 is CASSKGPYEQYF. As DNA, the CDR3 is TGTGCCAGCAGCAAGGGCCCCTACGAGCAGTACTTC.

The chain uses TRBV2 and TRBJ2-2, with D uncertain. Trimming took 5 bases from V and 2 from J, leaving 6 bases between them. Germline CDR1 reads SNHLY; CDR2 reads FYNNEI. This CDR3 has 13 amino acids. This CDR3 is CASSRHNTGELFF. In nucleotides, the CDR3 is TGTGCCAGCAGTCGACACAACACCGGGGAGCTGTTTTTT.

CDR3 nucleotides: TGTGCCAGCAGCTTGCCAGGGGATGAAAACATTCAGTACTTC. Its protein product is CASSLPGDENIQYF. The chain joins TRBV5-4 to TRBJ2-4; weak D call: TRBD1 (6 bases). CDR1 SGHNT and CDR2 YYREEE come from the germline V gene (reference sequence). CDR3 length: 14 amino acids. The V end lost 1 base, the J end lost 5 bases, and 10 bases lay between the germline ends.

The gene calls are TRBV7-9 and TRBJ2-3; 8 nucleotides align to TRBD2. Unmatched junction bases numbered 3, after V lost 1 base and J lost 3 bases. CDR3 length: 15 residues. Per the germline V gene, CDR1 is SEHNR and CDR2 is FQNEAQ (reference sequence). CDR3 bases: TGTGCCAGCAGCTTAGATGGGACTAGGACAGATACGCAGTATTTT. As protein: CASSLDGTRTDTQYF.

This chain uses TRBV19 with TRBJ1-3; D call uncertain. The germline gives CDR1 LNHDA, CDR2 SQIVND (reference sequence). The CDR3 contains 11 residues. Trimming took 3 bases from V and 8 from J, leaving 5 bases between them. The CDR3 DNA is TGTGCCAGTAGTATTCGAGACACCATATATTTT. It yields the protein CASSIRDTIYF.

The CDR3 here is CASSQIEGQPQHF. The CDR3 bases are TGTGCCAGCAGCCAGATTGAGGGACAGCCCCAGCATTTT. The V call is TRBV12-3 or TRBV12-4, the J call TRBJ1-5, with D unclear. This CDR3 region has 13 residues. V gave up 6 bases and J gave up 7 bases, with 13 bases separating them.

The rearrangement links TRBV27 to TRBJ2-1; unclear D gene. Germline values: CDR1 MNHEY, CDR2 SMNVEV (reference sequence). CDR3 length: 16 amino acids. Trimming removed 5 bases at V and 5 bases at J, with 19 bases between. The chain's CDR3 is CASSTLFAPNNNEQFF. The CDR3 bases are TGTGCCAGCAGTACCCTCTTCGCCCCTAATAACAATGAGCAGTTCTTC.

This clonotype was detected once. The gene calls are TRBV6-6 and TRBJ1-3, with no clear D. The CDR3 runs to 12 residues. V gave up 10 bases and J gave up 3 bases, with 10 bases separating them. Germline-derived CDR1 and CDR2 are MNHNY and SVGAGI (reference sequence). The CDR3 bases are TGTGCCACGGGCGGGAGTGGAAACACCATATATTTT. Encoded protein: CATGGSGNTIYF.